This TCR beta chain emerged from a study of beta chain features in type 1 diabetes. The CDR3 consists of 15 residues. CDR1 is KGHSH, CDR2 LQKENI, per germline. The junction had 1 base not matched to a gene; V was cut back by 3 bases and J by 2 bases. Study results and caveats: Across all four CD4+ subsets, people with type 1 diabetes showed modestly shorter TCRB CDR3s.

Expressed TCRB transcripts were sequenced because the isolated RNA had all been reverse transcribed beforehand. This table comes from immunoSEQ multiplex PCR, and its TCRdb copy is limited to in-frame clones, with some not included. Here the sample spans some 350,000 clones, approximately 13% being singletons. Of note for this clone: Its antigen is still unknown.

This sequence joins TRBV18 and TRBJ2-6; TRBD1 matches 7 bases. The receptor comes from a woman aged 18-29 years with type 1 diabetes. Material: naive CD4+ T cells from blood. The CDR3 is CASSPGTAGANVLTF. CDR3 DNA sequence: TGTGCCAGCTCACCGGGGACAGCTGGGGCCAACGTCCTGACTTTC. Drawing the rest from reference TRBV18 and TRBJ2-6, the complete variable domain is NAGVMQNPRHLVRRRGQEARLRCSPMKGHSHVYWYRQLPEEGLKFMVYLQKENIIDESGMPKERFSAEFPKEGPSILRIQQVVRGDSAAYFCASSPGTAGANVLTFGAGSRLTVL.